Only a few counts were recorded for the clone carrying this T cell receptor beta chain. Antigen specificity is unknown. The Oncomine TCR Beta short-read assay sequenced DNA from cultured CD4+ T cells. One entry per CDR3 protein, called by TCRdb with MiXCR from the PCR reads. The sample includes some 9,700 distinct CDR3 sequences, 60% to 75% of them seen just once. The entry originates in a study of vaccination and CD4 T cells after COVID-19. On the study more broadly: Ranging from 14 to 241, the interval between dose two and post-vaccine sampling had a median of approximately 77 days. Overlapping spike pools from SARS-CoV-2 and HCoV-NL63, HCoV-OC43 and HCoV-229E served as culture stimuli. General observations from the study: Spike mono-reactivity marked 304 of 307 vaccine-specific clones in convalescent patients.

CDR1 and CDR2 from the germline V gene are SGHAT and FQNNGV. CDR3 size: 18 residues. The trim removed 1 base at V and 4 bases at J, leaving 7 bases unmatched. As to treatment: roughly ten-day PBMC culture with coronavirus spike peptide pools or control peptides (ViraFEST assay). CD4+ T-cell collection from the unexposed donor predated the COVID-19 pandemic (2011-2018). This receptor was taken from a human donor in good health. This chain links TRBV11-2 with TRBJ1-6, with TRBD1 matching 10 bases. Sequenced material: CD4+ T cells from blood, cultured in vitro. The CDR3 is CASSLGFAGQGYNSPLHF. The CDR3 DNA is TGTGCCAGCAGCTTAGGTTTTGCGGGACAGGGGTATAATTCACCCCTCCACTTT.